This entry lists 3 T cell receptor beta chains sequenced from one sample in a study of neoadjuvant anti-PD-1 for oral cavity cancer. Noted time point: after neoadjuvant nivolumab, at surgical resection. The table came from immunoSEQ multiplex PCR; TCRdb's copy has only in-frame clones and leaves some out. The data show approximately 13,000 clones, with 60% to 80% seen just once and 2.4% held by the top ten. Sequencing used PBMCs, obtained after nivolumab (anti-PD-1) treatment. The receptors were sampled from a person aged 35 to 85 with oral cavity squamous cell carcinoma.

This clone was observed a few times. The chain joins TRBV19 to TRBJ1-1; no clear D. The CDR3 consists of 13 residues. Trimming removed 7 bases at V and 7 bases at J, with 16 bases between. CDR1 and CDR2 (germline): LNHDA, SQIVND (reference sequence). The CDR3 is CASIPWSGYEAFF. For the CDR3, the DNA is TGTGCCAGTATCCCATGGTCGGGATATGAAGCTTTCTTT.

The rearrangement uses TRBV7-9 and TRBJ2-2; D perhaps matches TRBD2 (6 bases). V was clipped by 1 base and J by 4 bases, with 7 bases between them. Germline V gene data show CDR1 as SEHNR and CDR2 as FQNEAQ (reference sequence). The CDR3 extends over 14 amino acids. CDR3 amino acids: CASSLGRGTGELFF. The DNA for the CDR3 is TGTGCCAGCAGCTTAGGGCGGGGCACCGGGGAGCTGTTTTTT.

The chain recombines TRBV29-1 with TRBJ2-3; 13 bases line up with TRBD2. The germline V gene has CDR1 SQVTM and CDR2 ANQGSEA. Losses at the gene ends were 6 bases for V and 6 bases for J; bases not matched to a gene: 6. The CDR3 runs to 14 residues. The CDR3 DNA reads TGCAGCGTCAGGACTAGCGGGGGCGGGGATACGCAGTATTTT. This gives the protein CSVRTSGGGDTQYF.